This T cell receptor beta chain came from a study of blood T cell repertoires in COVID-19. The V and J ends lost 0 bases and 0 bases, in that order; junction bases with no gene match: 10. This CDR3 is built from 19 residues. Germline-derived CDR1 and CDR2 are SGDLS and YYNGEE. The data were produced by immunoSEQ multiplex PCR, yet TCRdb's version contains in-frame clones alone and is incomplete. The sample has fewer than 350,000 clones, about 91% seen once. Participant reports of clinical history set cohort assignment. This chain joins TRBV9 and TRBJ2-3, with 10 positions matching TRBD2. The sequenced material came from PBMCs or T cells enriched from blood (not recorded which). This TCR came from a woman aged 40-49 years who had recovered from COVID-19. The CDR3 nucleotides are TGTGCCAGCAGCGTAGGGACTAGCGGCCGTATGCACAGCACAGATACGCAGTATTTT. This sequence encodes CASSVGTSGRMHSTDTQYF.